The sequence of this T cell receptor beta chain was determined in a study of neurological immune-mediated disorders. This clonotype was found many times. What it binds is not known. By 5'RACE with 10-nucleotide random UMIs, the cDNA was made. Sequencing runs each generated in excess of 160 million TCR-beta sequences derived from 15-18 subjects. From the 5' RACE reads, TCRdb called clonotypes with MiXCR, one entry per CDR3 protein. Counted here are about 66,000 distinct CDR3 sequences, around 3.9% occurring once; the ten biggest clones make up 1.3%. Unsorted libraries were derived from 2 million PBMCs stored at -80 C. Germline V gene sequence: CDR1 SGHRS, CDR2 YFSETQ. Trimming cost V 2 bases and J 5 bases, with 13 bases left between them. The CDR3 spans 15 residues. Study-level findings and limits: Multiple sclerosis was found to have the least TCR clonal expansion, below healthy controls, and HTLV-1-associated myelopathy the most.

The sequenced sample consisted of PBMCs. The chain links TRBV5-1 to TRBJ2-2, with D possibly being TRBD2 (5 bases). The receptor was derived from a man younger than 45 with multiple sclerosis. For the CDR3, the DNA is TGCGCCAGCAGCTTTCAACTAGATTGGACCGGGGAGCTGTTTTTT. Protein product: CASSFQLDWTGELFF.